These 24 T cell receptor beta chains were all obtained from the same sample, sequenced in a study of T cell responses to AZD1222 COVID-19 vaccine. The assay was immunoSEQ multiplex PCR, and TCRdb's table has in-frame clones only and misses some. The sample lists about 76,000 clones, 88% occurring once. Sequenced material: peripheral blood, taken on day 0 of MenACWY control vaccination. The receptors here all came from an adult in good health.

CDR3 sequence reads: CASSPGVTDSPLHF. In nucleotides, the CDR3 is TGTGCCAGCTCCCCCGGAGTGACGGATTCACCCCTCCACTTT. This chain connects TRBV18 to TRBJ1-6; unclear D gene. This CDR3 is built from 14 residues. V was pared by 6 bases and J by 8 bases, with 14 bases between. Germline CDR1 KGHSH, CDR2 LQKENI.

V usage is TRBV27 and J usage is TRBJ1-4; no firm D call. The V end lost 5 bases, the J end lost 0 bases, and 10 bases lay between the germline ends. The V gene's germline CDR1 is MNHEY and CDR2 SMNVEV (reference sequence). CDR3 length: 15 residues. The CDR3 sequence: CASSRAKSTNEKLFF. The CDR3 DNA sequence: TGTGCCAGCAGTCGGGCGAAATCAACTAATGAAAAACTGTTTTTT.

The chain employs TRBV7-2 and TRBJ2-5; D possibly matches TRBD1 or TRBD2 (6 bases each). Germline V gene lookup returns CDR1 SGHTA and CDR2 FQGNSA. V gave up 1 base and J gave up 4 bases, with 10 bases separating them. This CDR3 comprises 14 residues. In nucleotides, the CDR3 is TGTGCCAGCAGCTTAGGAGGGGGGCCAGAGACCCAGTACTTC. Amino acid sequence: CASSLGGGPETQYF.

This clone has only a few counts. This chain uses TRBV6-2 or TRBV6-3 with TRBJ2-7, with D possibly TRBD2 on 5 matching bases. Trimming left V 3 bases short and J 3 bases short, with 12 bases between. There are 14 residues in the CDR3. Per the germline V gene, CDR1 is MNHEY and CDR2 is SVGEGT. The CDR3: CASSYVPGIYEQYF. CDR3 in DNA: TGTGCCAGCAGTTATGTTCCGGGGATCTACGAGCAGTACTTC.

The rearrangement joins TRBV28 to TRBJ1-1, with D perhaps matching TRBD1 (6 bases). Germline loops: CDR1 MDHEN, CDR2 SYDVKM. Trimming shortened V by 7 bases and J by 6 bases, and 21 bases separated the two germline ends. This CDR3 region has 15 residues. CDR3 region: CASTRALTGRAEAFF. CDR3 coding DNA: TGTGCCAGCACTCGAGCCCTCACAGGGAGAGCTGAAGCTTTCTTT.

This clone appeared once. The chain employs TRBV5-6 and TRBJ1-4; the D is unclear. The germline CDR1 and CDR2 sequences are SGHDT and YYEEEE. The CDR3 spans 17 residues. With 6 bases removed from V and 5 bases from J, the gap between germline ends came to 23 bases. CDR3 DNA: TGTGCCAGCACCAAATTTTCGGTGGGTTCAGAAAATGAAAAACTGTTTTTT. This codes for CASTKFSVGSENEKLFF.

This clone was counted a single time. The chain is built from TRBV6-5 and TRBJ2-2; no definite D call. Trimming left V 7 bases short and J 1 base short, with 7 bases between. The CDR3 covers 13 residues. The germline gives CDR1 MNHEY, CDR2 SVGAGI. The CDR3: CASTGQNTGELFF. DNA of the CDR3: TGTGCCAGCACCGGTCAGAACACCGGGGAGCTGTTTTTT.

A single count supports this clone. The gene calls are TRBV7-3 and TRBJ2-6, with D unresolved. The CDR3 length is 15 residues. Per the germline V gene, CDR1 is SGHTA and CDR2 is FQGTGA. The germline V and J ends were trimmed by 5 bases and 4 bases, with 12 bases remaining between them. The DNA for the CDR3 is TGTGCCAGCAGCCCCGGTATGTTCGGGGCCAACGTCCTGACTTTC. This codes for CASSPGMFGANVLTF.

With respect to this clone: The junction departs from the called germline gene at one end, perhaps through a read error. V gene TRBV7-2 combines with J gene TRBJ1-5, with D possibly being TRBD1 (6 bases). The germline gives CDR1 SGHTA, CDR2 FQGNSA. There are 14 residues in the CDR3. The CDR3 bases are TGTGCCAGCAGCATGGGGACATGGAATCAACCCCAGCATTTT. Protein product: CASSMGTWNQPQHF.

Comments on this clone: The sample holds other DNA sequences that translate to the same CDR3. The chain uses TRBV30 and TRBJ1-1; 9 bases are a match to TRBD1. The CDR3 contains 13 residues. The V gene end was trimmed by 1 base and the J gene end by 5 bases; junction bases not matched to a gene: 2. CDR1 is GTSNPN and CDR2 is SVGIG in the germline V gene (reference sequence). Written as DNA, the CDR3 is TGTGCCTGGAGTGGACAGGGGGGGACTGAAGCTTTCTTT. Its protein product is CAWSGQGGTEAFF.

The rearrangement links TRBV4-3 to TRBJ1-2; D not certain. Germline CDR1 reads LGHNA; CDR2 reads YSLEER. The CDR3 runs to 15 residues. Trimming pared 3 bases from V and 4 bases from J, leaving 15 bases between. The CDR3, as DNA: TGCGCCAGCAGCCAGGATTGGGCAGAACTCTATGGCTACACCTTC. It encodes CASSQDWAELYGYTF.

The CDR3 DNA is TGTGCCAGCGGGGCAGGGCTCGGTCAGCCCCAGCATTTT. Encoded protein: CASGAGLGQPQHF. This chain connects TRBV19 to TRBJ1-5; TRBD1 might be the D (5 bases). The CDR3 covers 13 residues. Looked up from germline, CDR1 is LNHDA and CDR2 is SQIVND (reference sequence). Trimming took 9 bases from V and 6 from J, leaving 15 bases between them.

The chain links TRBV7-9 to TRBJ1-1, with D unclear. This CDR3 region has 13 residues. Germline V gene data show CDR1 as SEHNR and CDR2 as FQNEAQ (reference sequence). V was cut by 4 bases and J by 10 bases, with 16 bases left in between. CDR3 nucleotides: TGTGCCAGCAGCTCCCTGGTAGGTACGGGAGCTTTCTTT. Translating it yields CASSSLVGTGAFF.

The rearrangement links TRBV11-2 to TRBJ2-2; D is ambiguous. The CDR3 is 15 residues long. Germline lookup yields CDR1 SGHAT and CDR2 FQNNGV. V was pared by 4 bases and J by 3 bases, with 12 bases between. CDR3 DNA: TGTGCCAGCAGCTCCGGTAAACGGGACACCGGGGAGCTGTTTTTT. This sequence encodes CASSSGKRDTGELFF. The full variable domain, rest sourced from reference TRBV11-2 and TRBJ2-2, is EAGVAQSPRYKIIEKRQSVAFWCNPISGHATLYWYQQILGQGPKLLIQFQNNGVVDDSQLPKDRFSAERLKGVDSTLKIQPAKLEDSAVYLCASSSGKRDTGELFFGEGSRLTVL.

The V and J genes are TRBV6-6 and TRBJ2-1; TRBD2 matches 10 bases. Germline loops: CDR1 MNHNY, CDR2 SVGAGI (reference sequence). The CDR3 spans 16 residues. With 6 bases clipped from V and 8 bases from J, the junction kept 13 bases outside the gene matches. CDR3 loop: CASRTWLAGAEDEQFF. In DNA, the CDR3 is TGTGCCAGCAGGACATGGCTAGCGGGAGCGGAGGATGAGCAGTTCTTC.

This rearrangement joins TRBV28 to TRBJ1-2; weak D call: TRBD1 (6 bases). Germline assignment: CDR1 MDHEN and CDR2 SYDVKM. The CDR3 has 16 amino acids. V was clipped by 5 bases and J by 5 bases, with 21 bases between them. CDR3 bases: TGTGCCAGCAGTGAGGGTCGGGGGGCGCTTTCTTATGGCTACACCTTC. As protein: CASSEGRGALSYGYTF.

The V and J genes are TRBV11-2 and TRBJ2-2; a weak D match, TRBD1 (6 bases). The CDR3 has 15 amino acids. Trimming removed 5 bases at V and 5 bases at J, with 15 bases between. Germline values: CDR1 SGHAT, CDR2 FQNNGV. The CDR3 region has the DNA TGTGCCAGCAGCACCCGGGACATCAGGACCGGGGAGCTGTTTTTT. Translating it yields CASSTRDIRTGELFF.

The V gene is TRBV5-1, the J gene TRBJ2-2; tentatively, D is TRBD1 (6 bases). Germline V gene sequence: CDR1 SGHRS, CDR2 YFSETQ. This CDR3 contains 16 residues. Trimming stripped 0 bases from V and 0 bases from J, with 9 bases between. For the CDR3, the DNA is TGCGCCAGCAGCTTGGTCAGGACAGCGAACACCGGGGAGCTGTTTTTT. The encoded protein is CASSLVRTANTGELFF.

This sequence joins TRBV19 and TRBJ1-5, with D unclear. This CDR3 spans 12 amino acids. V lost 6 bases to trimming and J lost 9 bases, with 12 bases between them. Germline V gene lookup returns CDR1 LNHDA and CDR2 SQIVND (reference sequence). CDR3 in DNA: TGTGCCAGTAGGGGTATTGGTCGGCCCCAGCATTTT. It encodes CASRGIGRPQHF.

The chain joins TRBV9 to TRBJ2-3; D is unresolved. V was clipped by 0 bases and J by 4 bases, with 12 bases between them. CDR3 length: 15 residues. Germline assignment: CDR1 SGDLS and CDR2 YYNGEE. CDR3 bases: TGTGCCAGCAGCGTAGGACCTTTGTCCCCAGATACGCAGTATTTT. It codes for CASSVGPLSPDTQYF.

The V and J genes are TRBV5-1 and TRBJ2-7; 7 bases line up with TRBD1. The CDR3 spans 14 residues. J gave up 3 bases and V 4 bases, and 7 bases lay outside the gene matches. Germline V gene sequence: CDR1 SGHRS, CDR2 YFSETQ. In DNA form, the CDR3 reads TGCGCCAGCAGCCGGACAGGTCCGAACTACGAGCAGTACTTC. Translating gives CASSRTGPNYEQYF.

The chain joins TRBV18 to TRBJ2-2; no clear D. Germline V gene data show CDR1 as KGHSH and CDR2 as LQKENI. Trimming removed 3 bases from V and 5 bases from J, with 10 bases in between. The CDR3 loop spans 14 amino acids. CDR3 in amino acids: CASSPRSWTGELFF. CDR3 sequence (DNA): TGTGCCAGCTCACCCAGGAGTTGGACCGGGGAGCTGTTTTTT.

The chain has TRBV3-1 (or the pseudogene TRBV3-2) and TRBJ2-7; D unresolved. Between the trimmed V and J ends, which lost 3 bases and 1 base, there was a span of 10 bases. Germline V CDR1 and CDR2: LGHDT, YNNKEL (reference sequence). The CDR3 contains 14 residues. For the CDR3, the DNA is TGTGCCAGCAGCCAGGAAGTTTCTTCCTACGAGCAGTACTTC. Its translation is CASSQEVSSYEQYF.

This clone was found a few times. CDR3 protein: CAISYGSYEQYF. The CDR3 DNA reads TGTGCCATCAGCTACGGTTCCTACGAGCAGTACTTC. This chain connects TRBV10-3 to TRBJ2-7; no definite D call. CDR1 and CDR2 (germline): ENHRY, SYGVKD. This CDR3 spans 12 amino acids. Trimming removed 6 bases from V and 1 base from J, with 7 bases in between.